The 30 T cell receptor beta chains in this list originate from one sample, sequenced in a study of Graves' ophthalmopathy and Graves' hyperthyroidism (dated by TCRdb to 2017 to 2018). The instrument given in TCRdb is Illumina HiSeq 2000. For repertoire sequencing, TCR beta CDR3 regions were amplified from RNA transcripts. The first round was an RT-PCR using HTBI primers with the Qiagen OneStep RT-PCR kit, and this first round was followed by a second-round multiplex PCR, then size selection and purification. TCRdb trimmed public reads at Q25 via fastp, called clones via MiXCR and kept in-frame beta chains. Entries are consolidated by CDR3 protein sequence, retaining the most common genes and DNA. Present in this sample are fewer than 350,000 distinct CDR3 sequences, under 20% of which were seen just once. Clones ranked in the top ten supply around 12% of the sample. Sequenced: peripheral blood. Receptor source: an adult man with Graves' ophthalmopathy.

This clonotype was detected many times. This chain joins TRBV5-1 and TRBJ2-5; D is ambiguous. The CDR3 is made up of 15 amino acids. Per germline, CDR1 SGHRS and CDR2 YFSETQ. V was trimmed by 1 base and J by 4 bases, leaving 14 bases between them. CDR3 loop: CASSLSWAYRETQYF. The DNA of the CDR3 is TGCGCCAGCAGCTTGTCGTGGGCCTATCGAGAGACCCAGTACTTC.

This clonotype showed up many times. The chain employs TRBV5-1 and TRBJ1-1, with a weak D call TRBD1 (5 bases). Deletions cut 0 bases from V and 0 bases from J, with 12 bases between. This CDR3 has 16 amino acids. Germline CDR1 and CDR2: SGHRS and YFSETQ. CDR3 nucleotides: TGCGCCAGCAGCTTGGAGGGACCCAACATGAACACTGAAGCTTTCTTT. Its protein product is CASSLEGPNMNTEAFF.

In its sample, this clonotype was seen many times. The gene calls are TRBV27 and TRBJ2-5; TRBD2 aligns across 9 bases. Trimming cost V 5 bases and J 1 base; bases outside gene matches: 11. Germline CDR1 reads MNHEY; CDR2 reads SMNVEV (reference sequence). The CDR3 length is 17 residues. The CDR3 region is CASSAFASGAGQETQYF. DNA for the CDR3: TGTGCCAGCAGTGCATTCGCTAGCGGGGCAGGCCAAGAGACCCAGTACTTC.

This clonotype was found many times. V usage is TRBV12-3 or TRBV12-4 and J usage is TRBJ2-2; 13 bases are a match to TRBD2. With 5 bases clipped from V and 2 bases from J, the junction kept 5 bases outside the gene matches. This CDR3 contains 17 residues. The DNA of the CDR3 is TGTGCCAGCAGTCCGGGACTAGCGGGGCCCAACACCGGGGAGCTGTTTTTT. It encodes CASSPGLAGPNTGELFF.

This rearrangement joins TRBV28 to TRBJ2-7; 14 bases align to TRBD2. The CDR3 spans 17 residues. CDR1 is MDHEN and CDR2 is SYDVKM in the germline V gene. V lost 5 bases to trimming and J lost 4 bases; unmatched junction nucleotides: 10. CDR3 nucleotide sequence: TGTGCCAGCAGTGGGACTAGCGGGAGTCTGGCCCGGTACGAGCAGTACTTC. The encoded protein is CASSGTSGSLARYEQYF.

The sample holds a few counts of this clonotype. As the CDR3 is not closed by the conserved phenylalanine or tryptophan, this likely results from a read error. This chain links TRBV30 with TRBJ1-1, with 8 bases aligning to TRBD1. Losses at the gene ends were 1 base for V and 3 bases for J; bases not matched to a gene: 7. The CDR3 covers 15 residues. Per the germline V gene, CDR1 is GTSNPN and CDR2 is SVGIG (reference sequence). In DNA, the CDR3 is TGTGCCTGGAGTGCCCCGCGACAGGGGTACACTGAAGCTTTCTCT. This gives the protein CAWSAPRQGYTEAFS.

There are many counts of this clonotype. The gene calls are TRBV11-2 and TRBJ2-7; no definite D call. Germline CDR1 is SGHAT and CDR2 is FQNNGV. The CDR3 has 14 residues. V was trimmed by 2 bases and J by 0 bases, leaving 8 bases between them. The CDR3: CASSLQRFSYEQYF. The DNA for the CDR3 is TGTGCCAGCAGCTTACAGCGTTTCTCCTACGAGCAGTACTTC.

This clonotype was picked up many times. The chain is built from TRBV9 and TRBJ2-7, with 8 bases identical to TRBD2. V trimming: 4 bases; J trimming: 7 bases; junction bases outside the gene matches: 13. Germline CDR1 and CDR2: SGDLS and YYNGEE. The CDR3 loop spans 15 amino acids. The CDR3 sequence: CASSSYRSSGGEQYF. The CDR3 nucleotides are TGTGCCAGCAGCTCCTACCGCTCCTCGGGGGGGGAGCAGTACTTC.

This clonotype has a count of ten or more. This sequence joins TRBV29-1 and TRBJ1-2; the D gene is possibly TRBD1 (6 bases). CDR1 SQVTM and CDR2 ANQGSEA come from the germline V gene. The V end was cut by 0 bases, the J end by 4 bases, with 12 bases between. The CDR3 loop spans 14 amino acids. CDR3 loop: CSVEEGAGSYGYTF. The CDR3 DNA reads TGCAGCGTTGAAGAGGGGGCAGGCTCCTATGGCTACACCTTC.

This clonotype was detected ten times or more. The rearrangement joins TRBV28 to TRBJ2-7; a possible D gene is TRBD2 (5 bases). The germline V gene has CDR1 MDHEN and CDR2 SYDVKM. V was pared by 3 bases and J by 3 bases, with 12 bases between. This CDR3 is 14 amino acids long. CDR3 DNA sequence: TGTGCCAGCAGTTTCGGGGTCGGGAACTACGAGCAGTACTTC. It translates to CASSFGVGNYEQYF.

The table lists this clonotype with many counts. The rearrangement links TRBV19 to TRBJ2-7; no clear D. Germline-derived CDR1 and CDR2 are LNHDA and SQIVND (reference sequence). Trimming left V 3 bases short and J 6 bases short, with 15 bases between. CDR3 length equals 14 residues. CDR3 sequence (DNA): TGTGCCAGTAGTATCCATTCCCAGAGCGCCGAGCAGTACTTC. It yields the protein CASSIHSQSAEQYF.

This clonotype was seen only a few times. The rearrangement uses TRBV19 and TRBJ1-5; D is unclear. This CDR3 has 15 residues. Germline CDR1 and CDR2: LNHDA and SQIVND (reference sequence). Trimming shortened V by 5 bases and J by 4 bases, and 15 bases separated the two germline ends. CDR3 region: CASSERRVSNQPQHF. DNA of the CDR3: TGTGCCAGTAGTGAGCGTAGGGTCTCGAATCAGCCCCAGCATTTT.

In this sample, this clonotype turned up many times. The gene calls are TRBV6-2 or TRBV6-3 and TRBJ1-5, with D possibly being TRBD1 (5 bases). The CDR3 spans 14 residues. V shed 0 bases and J shed 7 bases, with 10 bases lying between them. In germline, CDR1 is MNHEY, CDR2 SVGEGT. The CDR3 spells CASSYSGRAQPQHF. The CDR3 bases are TGTGCCAGCAGTTACTCAGGCAGGGCCCAGCCCCAGCATTTT.

The chain combines TRBV6-2 or TRBV6-3 with TRBJ2-1; D perhaps matches TRBD1 (5 bases). The V and J ends lost 2 bases and 7 bases respectively, with 6 bases between them. The CDR3 has 12 residues. The V gene's germline CDR1 is MNHEY and CDR2 SVGEGT. The CDR3 nucleotides are TGTGCCAGCAGTTACAGGGGTAATGAGCAGTTCTTC. Translating it yields CASSYRGNEQFF.

This chain uses TRBV4-1 with TRBJ2-2; 10 bases are a match to TRBD1. The CDR3 has 16 residues. Germline V lookup: CDR1 MGHRA, CDR2 YSYEKL. J was trimmed by 3 bases and V by 1 base; bases with no gene match: 2. The CDR3 loop is CASSQAGTGDTGELFF. The CDR3 DNA sequence: TGCGCCAGCAGCCAAGCCGGGACAGGGGACACCGGGGAGCTGTTTTTT.

The sample holds many counts of this clonotype. The chain recombines TRBV6-5 with TRBJ1-1, with D hard to call. The CDR3 length is 14 residues. Trimming took off 2 bases at V and 1 base at J, with 8 bases between the two ends. Germline lookup yields CDR1 MNHEY and CDR2 SVGAGI. As DNA, the CDR3 is TGTGCCAGCAGTTACGGCAGGCAGAACACTGAAGCTTTCTTT. Its translation: CASSYGRQNTEAFF.

In this sample, this clonotype turned up many times. The genes are TRBV6-1 and TRBJ2-7; weak D call: TRBD1 (6 bases). V was cut by 5 bases and J by 1 base, with 18 bases left in between. The V gene's germline CDR1 is MNHNS and CDR2 SASEGT. This CDR3 is 16 amino acids long. The CDR3 region has the DNA TGTGCCAGCAGTCTGCTCTTACAGGGCCTTTCCTACGAGCAGTACTTC. Translation: CASSLLLQGLSYEQYF.

This clonotype was seen ten or more times. The V and J genes are TRBV6-1 and TRBJ1-5, with D tentatively TRBD1 (6 bases). Per the germline V gene, CDR1 is MNHNS and CDR2 is SASEGT. The germline V and J ends were trimmed by 10 bases and 6 bases, with 19 bases remaining between them. The length of the CDR3 is 14 residues. CDR3 residues: CATPSGAGGQPQHF. In DNA, the CDR3 is TGTGCCACCCCCTCGGGGGCAGGCGGTCAGCCCCAGCATTTT.

There are many counts of this clonotype. CDR3 sequence (DNA): TGTGCCAGCAGTTACATGTGGCGGGGCGTCGGGGAGCTGTTTTTT. Protein: CASSYMWRGVGELFF. This sequence joins TRBV6-2 or TRBV6-3 and TRBJ2-2; TRBD2 is a possible D gene (6 bases). The CDR3 has 15 amino acids. Germline V gene data show CDR1 as MNHEY and CDR2 as SVGEGT. V gave up 2 bases and J gave up 7 bases, with 14 bases separating them.

At least ten counts were recorded for this clonotype. The chain is built from TRBV12-3 or TRBV12-4 and TRBJ2-5, with D tentatively TRBD1 (6 bases). The germline V and J ends were trimmed by 6 bases and 5 bases, with 13 bases remaining between them. The CDR3 runs 13 residues. Here the CDR3 reads CASSRTDPETQYF. CDR3 sequence (DNA): TGTGCCAGCAGCCGGACAGATCCGGAGACCCAGTACTTC.

V gene TRBV19 combines with J gene TRBJ1-1; D remains ambiguous. Germline V CDR1 and CDR2: LNHDA, SQIVND (reference sequence). Trimming stripped 3 bases from V and 2 bases from J, with 10 bases between. The CDR3 runs 14 residues. The CDR3 sequence: CASSISLRNTEAFF. CDR3 DNA: TGTGCCAGTAGTATTTCCCTGAGAAACACTGAAGCTTTCTTT.

The table lists this clonotype with many counts. The chain employs TRBV7-8 and TRBJ2-7; possible D gene TRBD2, 5 bases. Germline CDR1 SGHVS, CDR2 FQNEAQ. This CDR3 has 16 amino acids. Trimming removed 6 bases at V and 7 bases at J, with 25 bases between. The CDR3 DNA is TGTGCCAGCAGAGAAACAGTCCGGTCAGCCGGGAAGGAGCAGTACTTC. The encoded protein is CASRETVRSAGKEQYF.

The sample holds many counts of this clonotype. The chain employs TRBV6-2 or TRBV6-3 and TRBJ2-7, with D unclear. The CDR3 contains 16 residues. Germline V gives CDR1 MNHEY, CDR2 SVGEGT. V was pared by 3 bases and J by 4 bases, with 19 bases between. The CDR3 sequence: CASSYLRQSLVYEQYF. CDR3 coding DNA: TGTGCCAGCAGTTATCTTCGGCAGTCGCTGGTATACGAGCAGTACTTC.

This clonotype was seen only a few times. V gene TRBV6-1 combines with J gene TRBJ1-5, with D uncertain. V lost 5 bases and J 4 bases, leaving 12 bases between the germline ends. The CDR3 is made up of 14 amino acids. Germline V gives CDR1 MNHNS, CDR2 SASEGT. CDR3 amino acids: CASSLDMWNQPQHF. The CDR3 nucleotides are TGTGCCAGCAGTCTAGACATGTGGAATCAGCCCCAGCATTTT.

This clonotype was counted ten times or more. The chain combines TRBV12-3 or TRBV12-4 with TRBJ2-5; no firm D call. The CDR3 runs 13 residues. V shed 2 bases and J shed 4 bases, with 8 bases lying between them. CDR3 residues: CASSLRVIETQYF. The CDR3 DNA is TGTGCCAGCAGTTTAAGGGTTATAGAGACCCAGTACTTC.

Points on this clonotype: The junction differs from germline at one of its ends, possibly a read error. The chain is built from TRBV6-1 and TRBJ1-1; D perhaps matches TRBD1 (5 bases). This CDR3 region has 15 residues. Germline CDR1 reads MNHNS; CDR2 reads SASEGT. The DNA for the CDR3 is TGTGCCAGCAGCCGCACCCAACAGGCGAACACTGAGGCTTTCTTT. Amino acids: CASSRTQQANTEAFF.

V is TRBV12-3 or TRBV12-4 and J is TRBJ2-2, with 11 bases aligning to TRBD2. This CDR3 has 17 amino acids. V dropped 3 bases and J dropped 4; count of bases not matched to a gene: 7. The CDR3 DNA follows: TGTGCCAGCAGTTTCCAGGGTACTAGCGGGAGCACCGGGGAGCTGTTTTTT. This encodes CASSFQGTSGSTGELFF.

Notes on this clonotype: A much larger clone lies a single base off, so this may be a read error. The chain combines TRBV6-5 with TRBJ2-3, with D uncertain. Germline lookup yields CDR1 MNHEY and CDR2 SVGAGI. This CDR3 spans 11 amino acids. The CDR3 DNA follows: TGTGCCAGCAGTAACTCAGATACGCAGTATTTT. It specifies CASSNSDTQYF.

Ten or more counts support this clonotype. The V call is TRBV28, the J call TRBJ1-1, with a weak D call TRBD1 (5 bases). The CDR3 extends over 13 amino acids. CDR1 is MDHEN and CDR2 is SYDVKM in the germline V gene. Trimming took 6 bases from V and 4 from J, leaving 12 bases between them. CDR3 region: CASRPYGGTEAFF. CDR3 sequence (DNA): TGTGCCAGCAGACCTTACGGGGGCACTGAAGCTTTCTTT.

This chain joins TRBV4-1 and TRBJ2-2, with 13 bases fitting TRBD2. The germline CDR1 and CDR2 sequences are MGHRA and YSYEKL. The CDR3 sequence is 17 residues long. The trim removed 5 bases at V and 1 base at J, leaving 4 bases unmatched. CDR3 nucleotides: TGCGCCAGCAGCACTCGGACTAGCGGGAGGAACACCGGGGAGCTGTTTTTT. The encoded protein is CASSTRTSGRNTGELFF.